These 18 T cell receptor beta chains originate from one sample sequenced in a study of T cell responses to AZD1222 COVID-19 vaccine. Profiling relied on immunoSEQ multiplex PCR, and the TCRdb table lists in-frame clones only, not all of them. The table shows more than 85,000 clones, with 88% occurring only once. Sequencing used peripheral blood, obtained on day 0 of MenACWY control vaccination. All receptors derive from an adult in good health.

The chain combines TRBV5-4 with TRBJ2-5, with 7 bases that match TRBD1. From germline, CDR1 is SGHNT and CDR2 YYREEE (reference sequence). With V trimmed by 0 bases and J by 5 bases, 4 bases remained unmatched. The CDR3 has 14 amino acids. The CDR3 region is CASSLGQGSETQYF. CDR3 DNA sequence: TGTGCCAGCAGCTTGGGACAGGGCAGTGAGACCCAGTACTTC.

The CDR3 sequence: CAWRLEGASGNTIYF. The CDR3 coding sequence is TGTGCCTGGAGACTCGAAGGGGCCTCTGGAAACACCATATATTTT. This rearrangement joins TRBV30 to TRBJ1-3, with a weak D call TRBD1 (5 bases). The CDR3 is made up of 15 amino acids. Germline loops: CDR1 GTSNPN, CDR2 SVGIG (reference sequence). Trimming took 3 bases from V and 0 from J, leaving 12 bases between them.

This clone was detected only once. The V gene is TRBV30, the J gene TRBJ1-2; weak D call: TRBD1 (5 bases). V lost 2 bases to trimming and J lost 0 bases, with 10 bases between them. The germline gives CDR1 GTSNPN, CDR2 SVGIG (reference sequence). This CDR3 has 14 amino acids. CDR3 nucleotides: TGTGCCTGGAGTAGGCAGGGTACTAACTATGGCTACACCTTC. Amino acids: CAWSRQGTNYGYTF.

V usage is TRBV7-9 and J usage is TRBJ2-5; TRBD2 might be the D (7 bases). The CDR3 is 16 residues long. The V end lost 4 bases, the J end lost 4 bases, and 19 bases lay between the germline ends. Per germline, CDR1 SEHNR and CDR2 FQNEAQ (reference sequence). The CDR3 region is CASSSPRGGVRETQYF. The CDR3 bases are TGTGCCAGCAGCTCTCCTAGGGGGGGAGTGAGAGAGACCCAGTACTTC.

The genes are TRBV5-4 and TRBJ1-4; TRBD1 matches at 9 bases. CDR3 length: 16 residues. Germline values: CDR1 SGHNT, CDR2 YYREEE (reference sequence). V dropped 0 bases and J dropped 2; count of bases not matched to a gene: 2. DNA of the CDR3: TGTGCCAGCAGCTTGGACAGGGGGCGCACTAATGAAAAACTGTTTTTT. As protein: CASSLDRGRTNEKLFF.

The chain carries TRBV18 and TRBJ2-7; weak D call: TRBD2 (6 bases). V was clipped by 5 bases and J by 4 bases, with 12 bases between them. Looked up from germline, CDR1 is KGHSH and CDR2 is LQKENI. The CDR3 covers 13 residues. The CDR3 loop reads CASSTGGTYEQYF. The CDR3, as DNA: TGTGCCAGCTCAACCGGGGGAACTTACGAGCAGTACTTC.

CDR3 residues: CASSGQFIYEQYF. The CDR3 region has the DNA TGCGCCAGCAGTGGACAGTTCATCTACGAGCAGTACTTC. The gene calls are TRBV10-1 and TRBJ2-7; the D gene is possibly TRBD1 (5 bases). CDR3 length: 13 amino acids. The V end lost 4 bases, the J end lost 3 bases, and 10 bases lay between the germline ends. The germline V gene has CDR1 WNHNN and CDR2 SYGVQD (reference sequence).

The V and J genes are TRBV4-3 and TRBJ1-1, with D perhaps TRBD1 (5 bases). Looked up from germline, CDR1 is LGHNA and CDR2 is YSLEER. CDR3 length: 13 amino acids. Trimming shortened V by 1 base and J by 8 bases, and 11 bases separated the two germline ends. CDR3 in amino acids: CASSQGNGGEAFF. As DNA, the CDR3 is TGCGCCAGCAGCCAAGGGAATGGGGGGGAAGCTTTCTTT.

V usage is TRBV5-8 and J usage is TRBJ1-5, with 7 bases fitting TRBD1. V gave up 4 bases and J gave up 7 bases; unmatched junction bases: 20. The CDR3 is 18 amino acids. The germline CDR1 and CDR2 sequences are SGHTS and YDEGEE. The CDR3 DNA is TGTGCCAGCAGCCTCCTCCGCGGCCGGGGGTCCAGGGGGCAGCCCCAGCATTTT. It yields the protein CASSLLRGRGSRGQPQHF.

This clone was counted once. The chain has TRBV18 and TRBJ2-7; TRBD2 agrees at 15 bases. This CDR3 is built from 14 residues. V gave up 6 bases and J gave up 7 bases; unmatched junction bases: 4. Germline CDR1 KGHSH, CDR2 LQKENI. The CDR3 DNA follows: TGTGCCAGCTCCCAGGGACTAGCGGGAGGTGAGCAGTACTTC. Amino acid sequence: CASSQGLAGGEQYF.

The CDR3 DNA follows: TGTGCCAGCAGCGATACTAGCGGGAGAGGTAGTGAGCAGTTCTTC. It translates to CASSDTSGRGSEQFF. V gene TRBV11-2 combines with J gene TRBJ2-1; 11 bases are a match to TRBD2. Germline V gene lookup returns CDR1 SGHAT and CDR2 FQNNGV. Unmatched junction bases numbered 9, after V lost 5 bases and J lost 9 bases. CDR3 length: 15 residues. The full variable domain, completed using reference TRBV11-2 and TRBJ2-1, is EAGVAQSPRYKIIEKRQSVAFWCNPISGHATLYWYQQILGQGPKLLIQFQNNGVVDDSQLPKDRFSAERLKGVDSTLKIQPAKLEDSAVYLCASSDTSGRGSEQFFGPGTRLTVL.

This clone was recorded only once. V and J are TRBV7-9 and TRBJ1-5; 10 bases align to TRBD1. J was trimmed by 9 bases and V by 4 bases; bases with no gene match: 9. Germline loops: CDR1 SEHNR, CDR2 FQNEAQ (reference sequence). This CDR3 contains 15 residues. CDR3 sequence: CASSSGQGEGGPQHF. As DNA, the CDR3 is TGTGCCAGCAGCTCAGGACAGGGGGAAGGAGGGCCCCAGCATTTT.

V and J are TRBV28 and TRBJ1-3; D not resolved. V was trimmed by 5 bases and J by 0 bases, leaving 5 bases between them. Germline CDR1 is MDHEN and CDR2 is SYDVKM. The length of the CDR3 is 13 residues. CDR3 sequence: CASSIVSGNTIYF. CDR3 DNA sequence: TGTGCCAGCAGTATCGTCTCTGGAAACACCATATATTTT. The variable domain in full, completed from reference TRBV28 and TRBJ1-3, reads DVKVTQSSRYLVKRTGEKVFLECVQDMDHENMFWYRQDPGLGLRLIYFSYDVKMKEKGDIPEGYSVSREKKERFSLILESASTNQTSMYLCASSIVSGNTIYFGEGSWLTVV.

The genes are TRBV4-2 and TRBJ1-2; D ambiguous. The CDR3 has 15 amino acids. From germline, CDR1 is LGHNA and CDR2 YNFKEQ. Trimming cost V 0 bases and J 4 bases, with 12 bases left between them. For the CDR3, the DNA is TGTGCCAGCAGCCAAGATAGGCAGGCAATCTATGGCTACACCTTC. It encodes CASSQDRQAIYGYTF.

The genes are TRBV19 and TRBJ2-3; TRBD1 matches at 7 bases. CDR3 length: 16 amino acids. The V and J ends lost 1 base and 1 base, in that order; junction bases with no gene match: 5. From germline, CDR1 is LNHDA and CDR2 SQIVND (reference sequence). The CDR3 here is CASSIGQGDGTDTQYF. CDR3 in DNA: TGTGCCAGTAGTATAGGGCAGGGGGATGGCACAGATACGCAGTATTTT.

This rearrangement joins TRBV24-1 to TRBJ1-5; D is unresolved. The CDR3 covers 12 residues. Germline V gene data show CDR1 as KGHDR and CDR2 as SFDVKD. V lost 4 bases, J lost 4 bases, and 4 bases lay in between. The CDR3 is CATSDINQPQHF. The DNA for the CDR3 is TGTGCCACCAGTGACATTAATCAGCCCCAGCATTTT.

The chain employs TRBV28 and TRBJ2-1; either TRBD1 or TRBD2 may fit D (5 bases each). Germline CDR1 and CDR2: MDHEN and SYDVKM. The CDR3 length is 17 residues. Trimming took 1 base from V and 4 from J, leaving 17 bases between them. The CDR3 DNA is TGTGCCAGCAGTTTATCGGATCGTCGGGGACCATACAATGAGCAGTTCTTC. Its protein product is CASSLSDRRGPYNEQFF.

V gene TRBV7-3 combines with J gene TRBJ2-7; tentatively, D is TRBD2 (6 bases). CDR1 is SGHTA, CDR2 FQGTGA, per germline. Trimming took off 2 bases at V and 6 bases at J, with 11 bases between the two ends. This CDR3 comprises 13 residues. CDR3 region: CASSLGLGGEQYF. CDR3 in DNA: TGTGCCAGCAGCTTAGGATTGGGGGGCGAGCAGTACTTC.